These T cell receptor beta chains were read from a single sample in a study of blood T cell repertoires in COVID-19. The data were produced by immunoSEQ multiplex PCR, yet TCRdb's version contains in-frame clones alone and is incomplete. The sample shows roughly 340,000 clones, about 90% of them seen only once. The specimen sequenced was peripheral blood. The source is a woman between 45 and 65 years old with COVID-19, enrolled during active disease. CDR3s include the opening cysteine and the closing phenylalanine or tryptophan. The order of the fields is J gene, CDR3 length, clone size, V gene, D gene, CDR3 DNA, CDR3 protein. D genes are given only for firm matches. Where a row states a size, it is once, few, many or the class of an expanded clone; other rows omit it.

>TRBJ2-1|19|-|TRBV24-1|TRBD2
TGTGCCACCAGTGATAACTCCCCCCGGAAGACTAGCGGGGCCAATGAGCAGTTCTTC
CATSDNSPRKTSGANEQFF
>TRBJ2-1|14|-|TRBV7-3|-
TGTGCCAGCAGCTTACAACCGGGTCCCAATGAGCAGTTCTTC
CASSLQPGPNEQFF
>TRBJ2-3|16|-|TRBV11-2|TRBD1
TGTGCCAGCAGCACACAGGGGTTTTCTAGCACAGATACGCAGTATTTT
CASSTQGFSSTDTQYF
>TRBJ2-7|13|-|TRBV29-1|-
TGCAGCGTGGACAGCCCCGACTCCTACGAGCAGTACTTC
CSVDSPDSYEQYF
>TRBJ1-5|14|once|TRBV7-8|-
TGTGCCAGCAGCCAGCCAGGGGCAGGTCAGCCCCAGCATTTT
CASSQPGAGQPQHF
>TRBJ2-3|17|-|TRBV6-2/TRBV6-3|TRBD2
TGTGCCAGCAGTTACTCTCCGGGAGGGCCGCGAACAGATACGCAGTATTTT
CASSYSPGGPRTDTQYF
>TRBJ1-1|14|-|TRBV29-1|TRBD1
TGCAGCGTTGAAAGGGGGACAGGAAGGACTGAAGCTTTCTTT
CSVERGTGRTEAFF
>TRBJ2-1|14|-|TRBV11-3|TRBD2
TGTGCCAGCAGCTCACGGACTAGAAACAATGAGCAGTTCTTC
CASSSRTRNNEQFF
>TRBJ2-3|12|-|TRBV30|TRBD1
TGTGCCTGGGACAGGGGGCAAGATACGCAGTATTTT
CAWDRGQDTQYF
>TRBJ1-3|15|-|TRBV5-1|-
TGCGCCAGCAGCTTGGAAGGGGCGAGTGGAAACACCATATATTTT
CASSLEGASGNTIYF
>TRBJ2-1|13|-|TRBV12-5|TRBD2
TGTGCTAGTGGTTTTATGACTAGCGGGGAGCAGTTCTTC
CASGFMTSGEQFF
>TRBJ1-5|13|-|TRBV19|-
TGTGCCAGTACGGGACAAGGCTTTCAGCCCCAGCATTTT
CASTGQGFQPQHF
>TRBJ1-2|16|-|TRBV15|-
TGTGCCACCAGCAGAGACCGTTTGCGGGGTGGGTATGGCTACACCTTC
CATSRDRLRGGYGYTF
>TRBJ1-5|18|-|TRBV7-6|-
TGTGCCAGCAGCTTAGCGCCGCTTAGCCCCACTAGCAATCAGCCCCAGCATTTT
CASSLAPLSPTSNQPQHF
>TRBJ2-2|16|-|TRBV12-5|-
TGTGCTAGTGGTTCCCTACAGGGGGGGACGTCCGGGGAGCTGTTTTTT
CASGSLQGGTSGELFF
>TRBJ2-2|15|once|TRBV6-5|TRBD1
TGTGCCAGCAAAAGGGGCACAGGGGTACCCGGGGAGCTGTTTTTT
CASKRGTGVPGELFF
>TRBJ2-7|15|-|TRBV10-1|TRBD1
TGCGCCAGCAGTGATGGGACAGGAGGGGACTTCGAGCAGTACTTC
CASSDGTGGDFEQYF
>TRBJ2-1|16|-|TRBV6-5|TRBD2
TGTGCCAGCAGTTACCGCTCCGGGACTAGCTCCAATGAGCAGTTCTTC
CASSYRSGTSSNEQFF
>TRBJ1-2|14|-|TRBV7-2|-
TGTGCCAGCAGCTCCGGGGGGTTTAACTATGGCTACACCTTC
CASSSGGFNYGYTF
>TRBJ2-1|15|many|TRBV30|TRBD2
TGTGCCTGGAGTGTACCCAGCGGGGGACAACTTGAGCAGTTCTTC
CAWSVPSGGQLEQFF
>TRBJ1-5|15|few|TRBV14|-
TGTGCCAGCAGCCAATTTGGAGGGGTTTACCAGCCCCAGCATTTT
CASSQFGGVYQPQHF
>TRBJ1-5|14|-|TRBV18|TRBD1
TGTGCCAGCTCACGGGACAGCGATAATCAGCCCCAGCATTTT
CASSRDSDNQPQHF
>TRBJ2-4|18|-|TRBV18|-
TGTGCCAGCTCACCGGGGGGACCCTCTTATGGGGCCAAAAACATTCAGTACTTC
CASSPGGPSYGAKNIQYF
>TRBJ2-1|13|-|TRBV2|-
TGTGCCAGCAGTGGTCCAGGGGATAATGAGCAGTTCTTC
CASSGPGDNEQFF
>TRBJ2-5|16|-|TRBV18|TRBD1
TGTGCCAGCTCACCAGTACGGGGACAGACCCAAGAGACCCAGTACTTC
CASSPVRGQTQETQYF
>TRBJ2-7|14|-|TRBV6-5|TRBD2
TGTGCCAGCAGAAGTGGTCTAGCGGCCTACGAGCAGTACTTC
CASRSGLAAYEQYF
>TRBJ1-2|16|-|TRBV6-1|-
TGTGCCAGCAGTGCGCGAGAGCACAGATACAGCTATGGCTACACCTTC
CASSAREHRYSYGYTF
>TRBJ1-2|17|-|TRBV7-8|-
TGTGCCAGCAGCTCACAAATTGGGGACTCAAAACCCCATGGCTACACCTTC
CASSSQIGDSKPHGYTF
>TRBJ2-1|16|-|TRBV5-1|TRBD2
TGCGCCAGCAGGGGACTAGCGGGAGGAAAATTGAATGAGCAGTTCTTC
CASRGLAGGKLNEQFF
>TRBJ2-2|15|-|TRBV9|TRBD2
TGTGCCAGCAGCCCATTAGCGGGAGACACCGGGGAGCTGTTTTTT
CASSPLAGDTGELFF
>TRBJ2-1|15|-|TRBV7-2|-
TGTGCCAGCAGCGGAAGGGTAGGAGGATACAATGAGCAGTTCTTC
CASSGRVGGYNEQFF
>TRBJ1-2|14|-|TRBV7-9|TRBD1
TGTGCCAGCAGCCCCGGGACAGGCGGGGTAGGCTACACCTTC
CASSPGTGGVGYTF
>TRBJ2-7|16|-|TRBV15|-
TGTGCCACCAGCAGGGGGGGGCGGGGCTATTCCTACGAGCAGTACTTC
CATSRGGRGYSYEQYF
>TRBJ1-5|13|few|TRBV29-1|-
TGCAGCGCCGTCCCGGGGGGGGGTCAGCCCCAGCATTTT
CSAVPGGGQPQHF
>TRBJ2-7|15|-|TRBV7-2|-
TGTGCCAGCAGCAATGGGGCACCAGCGTACGACGAGCAGTACTTC
CASSNGAPAYDEQYF
>TRBJ2-7|14|-|TRBV10-2|-
TGCGCCAGCAGCCGCGACGGGAGCTCCTACGAGCAGTACTTC
CASSRDGSSYEQYF
>TRBJ2-3|16|-|TRBV27|TRBD2
TGTGCCAGCAGTTCCTCTAGCGGGAGATTTACGGCCACGCAGTATTTT
CASSSSSGRFTATQYF
>TRBJ1-1|15|-|TRBV9|TRBD1
TGTGCCAGCAGCGCCCGACAGGGGGCGAGGACTGAAGCTTTCTTT
CASSARQGARTEAFF
>TRBJ2-3|15|-|TRBV18|TRBD2
TGTGCCAGCTCTGCCTTAGCGGGACCCTCGGATACGCAGTATTTT
CASSALAGPSDTQYF
>TRBJ2-3|16|-|TRBV6-2/TRBV6-3|TRBD2
TGTGCCAGCAGTAAACTAGCGGAGGGCTTCACAGATACGCAGTATTTT
CASSKLAEGFTDTQYF
>TRBJ2-7|13|-|TRBV3-1/TRBV3-2|-
TGTGCCAGCAGCCATGACGGAGCCTACGAGCAGTACTTC
CASSHDGAYEQYF
>TRBJ1-6|13|-|TRBV19|TRBD1
TGTGCCAGTAGCCGACAGGGTTATTCACCCCTCCACTTT
CASSRQGYSPLHF